One and the same sample provided the 28 T cell receptor beta chains below, sequenced in a study of CD8 T cells in Susac syndrome (dated by TCRdb to 2018 to 2020). The library was built by means of the immunoSEQ multiplex PCR assay. RNA was extracted using the RNeasy kit, and about 0.5 to 1 ug of the RNA was reverse transcribed with random hexamers. The raw public reads went through TCRdb reprocessing: fastp at Q25, MiXCR clone calling, in-frame beta chains kept. Each entry is one CDR3 protein sequence, shown with its most common DNA and genes. The sample table holds 300,000 or so distinct CDR3 sequences, of which 92% were seen once. 0.065% of the sample belongs to the ten largest clones. The sequencing input was CD4+ T cells from PBMCs. The receptors shown here come from a human donor with multiple sclerosis.

This chain connects TRBV29-1 to TRBJ1-1; D remains ambiguous. Germline CDR1 reads SQVTM; CDR2 reads ANQGSEA. This CDR3 has 11 residues. Trimming took 5 bases from V and 3 from J, leaving 7 bases between them. The CDR3 DNA sequence: TGCAGCGTTTTAAGGGACACTGAAGCTTTCTTT. It yields the protein CSVLRDTEAFF.

This chain connects TRBV2 to TRBJ2-2, with TRBD1 matching over 7 bases. V was clipped by 8 bases and J by 0 bases; unmatched bases: 6. Germline CDR1 and CDR2: SNHLY and FYNNEI. The CDR3 is 15 amino acids. Here the CDR3 DNA reads TGTGCCAGCGGGGACAGCTCACCGAACACCGGGGAGCTGTTTTTT. Its translation: CASGDSSPNTGELFF.

V and J are TRBV10-3 and TRBJ2-7; 9 bases align to TRBD1. The V gene end was trimmed by 3 bases and the J gene end by 5 bases; junction bases not matched to a gene: 8. The CDR3 consists of 15 residues. Germline CDR1 ENHRY, CDR2 SYGVKD. CDR3 nucleotide sequence: TGTGCCATCAGTGACCGGCTAGACAGGGGGAACGAGCAGTACTTC. Translated: CAISDRLDRGNEQYF.

The chain combines TRBV6-5 with TRBJ2-1; maybe TRBD1 (5 bases). Germline V lookup: CDR1 MNHEY, CDR2 SVGAGI. Deletions cut 6 bases from V and 13 bases from J, with 16 bases between. This CDR3 spans 12 amino acids. CDR3: CASSSPTTAQFF. The CDR3 DNA sequence: TGTGCCAGCAGCTCCCCAACGACAGCACAGTTCTTC.

V gene TRBV29-1 combines with J gene TRBJ2-7, with 10 nucleotides matching TRBD1. Germline V gives CDR1 SQVTM, CDR2 ANQGSEA. V lost 2 bases and J lost 2; bases outside the gene matches: 3. The CDR3 sequence is 14 residues long. CDR3 coding DNA: TGCAGCGTTGAAAAGGGACAGGGGACCTACGAGCAGTACTTC. Its protein product is CSVEKGQGTYEQYF.

The chain recombines TRBV29-1 with TRBJ2-1; D tentatively fits TRBD1 or TRBD2 (5 bases each). Deletions cut 4 bases from V and 7 bases from J, with 20 bases between. Germline V lookup: CDR1 SQVTM, CDR2 ANQGSEA. This CDR3 has 15 amino acids. The CDR3 loop reads CSVGWGTTYGNEQFF. The CDR3 DNA sequence: TGCAGCGTTGGATGGGGGACCACCTATGGAAATGAGCAGTTCTTC.

The chain has TRBV5-8 and TRBJ1-5; TRBD1 aligns across 7 bases. There are 18 residues in the CDR3. Germline V gene data show CDR1 as SGHTS and CDR2 as YDEGEE. J gave up 5 bases and V 6 bases, and 20 bases lay outside the gene matches. CDR3 protein: CASTPPEVLRDSHQPQHF. DNA of the CDR3: TGTGCCAGCACCCCCCCTGAGGTCCTTAGGGACAGCCATCAGCCCCAGCATTTT.

The chain is built from TRBV12-3 or TRBV12-4 and TRBJ1-1, with TRBD1 identical over 12 bases. The CDR3 has 16 amino acids. V trimming: 3 bases; J trimming: 3 bases; junction bases outside the gene matches: 5. CDR3 region: CASSLGGTGGYTEAFF. DNA for the CDR3: TGTGCCAGCAGTTTGGGGGGGACAGGGGGCTACACTGAAGCTTTCTTT.

The V gene is TRBV3-1, the J gene TRBJ2-7; D is undetermined. The ends were cut back, 0 bases at V and 8 bases at J, with 11 bases in the middle. The CDR3 contains 13 residues. Germline V CDR1 and CDR2: LGHDT, YNNKEL (reference sequence). The CDR3 spells CASSQDILSKQYF. The CDR3 region has the DNA TGTGCCAGCAGCCAAGACATCCTTTCCAAGCAGTACTTC.

The V call is TRBV5-1, the J call TRBJ1-6; a weak D match, TRBD1 (6 bases). V dropped 3 bases and J dropped 7 bases, with 17 bases sitting between them. Germline values: CDR1 SGHRS, CDR2 YFSETQ. The CDR3 consists of 16 residues. In DNA, the CDR3 is TGCGCCAGCAGCTGGACAGCTTCTTCCCCCAATTCACCCCTCCACTTT. This sequence encodes CASSWTASSPNSPLHF.

The DNA of the CDR3 is TGTGCCAGCAGCCAAGCGCTAGCGGGGGCCTACGAGCAGTACTTC. This translates into CASSQALAGAYEQYF. The V and J genes are TRBV14 and TRBJ2-7; 10 bases match TRBD2. The germline CDR1 and CDR2 sequences are SGHDN and FVKESK. V trimming: 1 base; J trimming: 2 bases; junction bases outside the gene matches: 2. This CDR3 is built from 15 residues.

CDR3 residues: CSARSWGTGGRGDYGYTF. In DNA form, the CDR3 reads TGCAGTGCTCGAAGCTGGGGGACAGGGGGCCGGGGGGACTATGGCTACACCTTC. The rearrangement links TRBV20-1 to TRBJ1-2, with 12 bases fitting TRBD1. Germline-derived CDR1 and CDR2 are DFQATT and SNEGSKA (reference sequence). V lost 5 bases to trimming and J lost 3 bases; unmatched junction nucleotides: 16. This CDR3 comprises 18 residues.

V and J are TRBV19 and TRBJ2-1, with TRBD2 matching over 13 bases. Germline CDR1 is LNHDA and CDR2 is SQIVND (reference sequence). This CDR3 has 16 amino acids. The V and J ends lost 6 bases and 7 bases, in that order; junction bases with no gene match: 9. The CDR3 coding sequence is TGTGCCAGTAGCAACCCCGGGACTAGCGGGAATAATGAGCAGTTCTTC. Residues: CASSNPGTSGNNEQFF.

This clonotype has just a few counts. The chain joins TRBV6-1 to TRBJ1-1; possible D gene TRBD1, 5 bases. Trimming pared 5 bases from V and 5 bases from J, leaving 18 bases between. This CDR3 has 15 amino acids. Germline V lookup: CDR1 MNHNS, CDR2 SASEGT. The CDR3 coding sequence is TGTGCCAGCAGTAGTGCACAGGCGGGGAGAACTGAAGCTTTCTTT. Its translation is CASSSAQAGRTEAFF.

This rearrangement joins TRBV7-3 to TRBJ2-2; D is unresolved. CDR1 and CDR2 from the germline V gene are SGHTA and FQGTGA. This CDR3 has 13 residues. V lost 3 bases and J lost 6, with 8 bases in between. In DNA, the CDR3 is TGTGCCAGCAGCTTTGCGGTCTCCGGGGAGCTGTTTTTT. This translates into CASSFAVSGELFF.

This clonotype appeared a single time. CDR3 protein: CATAYGNTDTQYF. The CDR3, as DNA: TGTGCCACAGCGTATGGGAACACAGATACGCAGTATTTT. The chain has TRBV10-3 and TRBJ2-3; D gene unclear. Trimming cost V 10 bases and J 2 bases, with 13 bases left between them. This CDR3 is built from 13 residues. Per germline, CDR1 ENHRY and CDR2 SYGVKD.

The V and J genes are TRBV4-2 and TRBJ2-4; TRBD1 is a possible D gene (5 bases). Deletions cut 1 base from V and 7 bases from J, with 14 bases between. Germline loops: CDR1 LGHNA, CDR2 YNFKEQ. CDR3 length equals 15 residues. DNA for the CDR3: TGTGCCAGCAGCCAAGGGGTGGCCAAGGGGAACATTCAGTACTTC. It translates to CASSQGVAKGNIQYF.

In this sample, this clonotype turned up a few times. The chain has TRBV6-2 or TRBV6-3 and TRBJ2-3; D is uncertain. The CDR3 totals 12 residues. CDR1 is MNHEY, CDR2 SVGEGT, per germline. V lost 6 bases, J lost 8 bases, and 12 bases lay in between. The CDR3 sequence is CASSPPLGTQYF. Here the CDR3 DNA reads TGTGCCAGCAGCCCCCCCCTTGGTACGCAGTATTTT.

V and J are TRBV6-2 or TRBV6-3 and TRBJ1-2, with TRBD1 matching 8 bases. CDR3 size: 14 residues. The germline V gene has CDR1 MNHEY and CDR2 SVGEGT. Unmatched junction bases numbered 4, after V lost 6 bases and J lost 1 base. The CDR3 here is CASRRTGSNYGYTF. CDR3 nucleotides: TGTGCCAGCAGACGGACAGGGAGTAACTATGGCTACACCTTC.

The chain recombines TRBV2 with TRBJ1-5; TRBD1 matches at 10 bases. Germline trimming cut 6 bases from V and 6 bases from J; bases unmatched to any gene: 2. CDR1 and CDR2 from the germline V gene are SNHLY and FYNNEI. The CDR3 consists of 13 residues. In DNA form, the CDR3 reads TGTGCCAGCAGCCGACAGGGGGCTCAGCCCCAGCATTTT. This codes for CASSRQGAQPQHF.

The chain joins TRBV6-2 or TRBV6-3 to TRBJ2-1, with D tentatively TRBD1 or TRBD2 (5 bases each). V lost 5 bases to trimming and J lost 6 bases, with 17 bases between them. Germline CDR1 and CDR2: MNHEY and SVGEGT. CDR3 size: 15 residues. The CDR3 nucleotides read TGTGCCAGCAGTCTCCGGGACCTAGCCTCCAATGAGCAGTTCTTC. Amino acids: CASSLRDLASNEQFF.

The chain combines TRBV11-2 with TRBJ2-4, with 11 bases lining up with TRBD2. Looked up from germline, CDR1 is SGHAT and CDR2 is FQNNGV. CDR3 length: 20 residues. The V and J ends lost 4 bases and 1 base, in that order; junction bases with no gene match: 15. The CDR3 region has the DNA TGTGCCAGCAGCTCAGGATTTCTTAGCGGGAGGGCCTGGGCCAAAAACATTCAGTACTTC. Encoded protein: CASSSGFLSGRAWAKNIQYF.

The rearrangement links TRBV20-1 to TRBJ1-5, with D perhaps TRBD1 (5 bases). CDR1 is DFQATT, CDR2 SNEGSKA, per germline (reference sequence). The CDR3 covers 13 residues. The germline V and J ends were trimmed by 3 bases and 5 bases, with 11 bases remaining between them. CDR3 in DNA: TGCAGTGCTAGCTGGCAGGGTGATCAGCCCCAGCATTTT. The encoded protein is CSASWQGDQPQHF.

This chain joins TRBV20-1 and TRBJ2-7; D tentatively reads TRBD1 or TRBD2 (7 bases each). V lost 6 bases to trimming and J lost 5 bases, with 20 bases between them. This CDR3 contains 14 residues. Germline CDR1 is DFQATT and CDR2 is SNEGSKA (reference sequence). The CDR3 region has the DNA TGCAGTGCCAGGGGGGGCTCCGATCCCGACGAGCAGTACTTC. Its protein product is CSARGGSDPDEQYF.

The chain uses TRBV5-4 and TRBJ2-3; D unresolved. The CDR3 has 14 amino acids. CDR1 SGHNT and CDR2 YYREEE come from the germline V gene (reference sequence). V shed 1 base and J shed 0 bases, with 6 bases lying between them. CDR3: CASSLTHSTDTQYF. The CDR3, as DNA: TGTGCCAGCAGCTTGACACACAGCACAGATACGCAGTATTTT.

This clonotype was detected only once. The genes are TRBV18 and TRBJ2-1, with 8 bases matching TRBD1. J gave up 7 bases and V 2 bases, and 7 bases lay outside the gene matches. Germline V gene data show CDR1 as KGHSH and CDR2 as LQKENI. The CDR3 contains 15 residues. Written as DNA, the CDR3 is TGTGCCAGCTCACCAGTAGGACAGGGTGGGAATGAGCAGTTCTTC. Residues: CASSPVGQGGNEQFF.

This clonotype was counted a single time. The chain combines TRBV7-3 with TRBJ2-4; either TRBD1 or TRBD2 may supply D (5 bases each). The CDR3 totals 16 residues. V gave up 0 bases and J gave up 2 bases, with 11 bases separating them. Germline-derived CDR1 and CDR2 are SGHTA and FQGTGA. The CDR3 DNA follows: TGTGCCAGCAGCTTAACGGCGTCGGGGCCCAAAAACATTCAGTACTTC. This encodes CASSLTASGPKNIQYF. The complete variable domain, with remaining parts taken from reference TRBV7-3 and TRBJ2-4, reads GAGVSQTPSNKVTEKGKYVELRCDPISGHTALYWYRQSLGQGPEFLIYFQGTGAADDSGLPNDRFFAVRPEGSVSTLKIQRTERGDSAVYLCASSLTASGPKNIQYFGAGTRLSVL.

This chain joins TRBV18 and TRBJ2-7; possible D gene TRBD2, 5 bases. CDR3 length equals 16 residues. V was trimmed by 3 bases and J by 4 bases, leaving 19 bases between them. The germline CDR1 and CDR2 sequences are KGHSH and LQKENI. CDR3 amino acids: CASSPSPFGVEYEQYF. For the CDR3, the DNA is TGTGCCAGCTCACCGTCCCCCTTCGGGGTGGAATACGAGCAGTACTTC.